These T cell receptor beta chains were read from a single sample in a study of vaccination and CD4 T cells after COVID-19. Antigen specificity for these receptors is unknown. TCRdb independently ran MiXCR on the PCR reads; one entry per CDR3 protein. This sample has about 15,000 distinct CDR3 sequences, with just over 20% found just once. The material sequenced was CD4+ T cells from blood, cultured in vitro, taken before SARS-CoV-2 vaccination. These receptors all stem from a human donor who received a COVID-19 vaccine. Each CDR3 is given with its conserved first and last residue. Fields, in order: clone size, D gene, V gene, J gene, CDR3 protein, CDR3 DNA. The D gene is left open where the match is weak. Size values are once, few and many counts, or a class for expanded clones, and some rows have none.

clone size: few
D gene: TRBD1
V gene: TRBV5-1
J gene: TRBJ1-5
CDR3 protein: CASSRGDRPNQPQHF
CDR3 DNA: TGCGCCAGCAGCCGGGGGGACAGGCCTAATCAGCCCCAGCATTTT

clone size: few
D gene: TRBD1
V gene: TRBV24-1
J gene: TRBJ2-5
CDR3 protein: CATSSSGRGLETQYF
CDR3 DNA: TGTGCCACCAGTTCCAGCGGCAGGGGGCTAGAGACCCAGTACTTC

clone size: few
D gene: TRBD2
V gene: TRBV12-3/TRBV12-4
J gene: TRBJ2-7
CDR3 protein: CASSLLGLAGSYEQYF
CDR3 DNA: TGTGCCAGCAGTCTCCTGGGACTAGCGGGCTCCTACGAGCAGTACTTC

clone size: NA
D gene: NA
V gene: TRBV6-1
J gene: TRBJ2-7
CDR3 protein: CASSPKLITSYEQYF
CDR3 DNA: TGTGCCAGCAGTCCGAAGTTAATCACCTCCTACGAGCAGTACTTC

clone size: NA
D gene: NA
V gene: TRBV30
J gene: TRBJ1-2
CDR3 protein: CAWKLRGFYGYTF
CDR3 DNA: TGTGCCTGGAAACTCAGGGGCTTCTATGGCTACACCTTC

clone size: few
D gene: TRBD1
V gene: TRBV11-3
J gene: TRBJ2-7
CDR3 protein: CASRSDRGVLHEQYF
CDR3 DNA: TGTGCCAGCAGGTCAGACAGGGGCGTCTTGCACGAGCAGTACTTC

clone size: few
D gene: NA
V gene: TRBV9
J gene: TRBJ1-1
CDR3 protein: CASSVGIGNTEAFF
CDR3 DNA: TGTGCCAGCAGCGTAGGGATCGGGAACACTGAAGCTTTCTTT

clone size: NA
D gene: NA
V gene: TRBV19
J gene: TRBJ2-5
CDR3 protein: CASSMRRDRPLETQYF
CDR3 DNA: TGTGCCAGTAGTATGCGGAGAGACAGGCCGCTGGAGACCCAGTACTTC

clone size: NA
D gene: NA
V gene: TRBV7-2
J gene: TRBJ2-7
CDR3 protein: CASSPGTRSSYEQYF
CDR3 DNA: TGTGCCAGCAGCCCAGGAACTAGGAGCTCCTACGAGCAGTACTTC

clone size: NA
D gene: TRBD2
V gene: TRBV5-3
J gene: TRBJ2-5
CDR3 protein: CASSLNGGGQETQYF
CDR3 DNA: TGTGCCAGCAGCTTGAATGGCGGGGGGCAAGAGACCCAGTACTTC

clone size: few
D gene: TRBD1
V gene: TRBV6-5
J gene: TRBJ1-6
CDR3 protein: CASSYSGRGGQGSPLHF
CDR3 DNA: TGTGCCAGCAGTTACTCTGGCAGGGGAGGACAGGGTTCACCCCTCCACTTT

clone size: NA
D gene: NA
V gene: TRBV7-2
J gene: TRBJ2-5
CDR3 protein: CASSVTIQETQYF
CDR3 DNA: TGTGCCAGCAGCGTGACTATCCAAGAGACCCAGTACTTC

clone size: few
D gene: NA
V gene: TRBV5-1
J gene: TRBJ1-5
CDR3 protein: CASSWGQNQPQHF
CDR3 DNA: TGCGCCAGCAGCTGGGGACAAAATCAGCCCCAGCATTTT

clone size: NA
D gene: TRBD1
V gene: TRBV20-1
J gene: TRBJ2-1
CDR3 protein: CSARRTGTGRNEQFF
CDR3 DNA: TGCAGTGCTAGACGAACCGGGACAGGACGCAATGAGCAGTTCTTC

clone size: NA
D gene: NA
V gene: TRBV5-4
J gene: TRBJ1-4
CDR3 protein: CASSHAPGPPNEKLFF
CDR3 DNA: TGTGCCAGCAGCCACGCCCCAGGGCCCCCTAATGAAAAACTGTTTTTT

clone size: NA
D gene: TRBD2
V gene: TRBV6-1
J gene: TRBJ2-5
CDR3 protein: CASSGLAGGSSRETQYF
CDR3 DNA: TGTGCCAGCAGTGGACTAGCGGGGGGGTCCTCCCGAGAGACCCAGTACTTC

clone size: few
D gene: NA
V gene: TRBV28
J gene: TRBJ1-6
CDR3 protein: CASTSLRGIYF
CDR3 DNA: TGTGCCAGCACTTCACTTAGGGGTATCTACTTT

clone size: NA
D gene: TRBD1
V gene: TRBV9
J gene: TRBJ1-1
CDR3 protein: CASSQTGGGSTEAFF
CDR3 DNA: TGTGCCAGCAGCCAAACAGGGGGCGGGTCAACTGAAGCTTTCTTT

clone size: few
D gene: NA
V gene: TRBV19
J gene: TRBJ1-1
CDR3 protein: CASSIVGVEAFF
CDR3 DNA: TGTGCCAGTAGTATAGTGGGGGTAGAAGCTTTCTTT

clone size: few
D gene: NA
V gene: TRBV5-4
J gene: TRBJ1-3
CDR3 protein: CASSLTGGKGNTIYF
CDR3 DNA: TGTGCCAGCAGCTTGACGGGAGGGAAAGGAAACACCATATATTTT

clone size: NA
D gene: TRBD2
V gene: TRBV25-1
J gene: TRBJ2-3
CDR3 protein: CASSRGVDTDTQYF
CDR3 DNA: TGTGCCAGCAGTCGGGGGGTAGACACAGATACGCAGTATTTT

clone size: few
D gene: NA
V gene: TRBV6-1
J gene: TRBJ1-4
CDR3 protein: CASSQIRRTNEKLFF
CDR3 DNA: TGTGCCAGCAGTCAAATCAGACGAACTAATGAAAAACTGTTTTTT

clone size: few
D gene: NA
V gene: TRBV30
J gene: TRBJ2-7
CDR3 protein: CAWSPAGGGRYEQYF
CDR3 DNA: TGTGCCTGGAGTCCTGCGGGCGGGGGCCGGTACGAGCAGTACTTC

clone size: few
D gene: NA
V gene: TRBV20-1
J gene: TRBJ1-2
CDR3 protein: CSAWDRLGGYTF
CDR3 DNA: TGCAGTGCGTGGGACCGGCTGGGAGGCTACACCTTC

clone size: NA
D gene: NA
V gene: TRBV20-1
J gene: TRBJ1-3
CDR3 protein: CSATQWGGSSGNTIYF
CDR3 DNA: TGCAGTGCGACCCAGTGGGGGGGGAGCTCTGGAAACACCATATATTTT

clone size: NA
D gene: TRBD1
V gene: TRBV7-9
J gene: TRBJ1-2
CDR3 protein: CASSFGDRASKGFTF
CDR3 DNA: TGTGCCAGCAGCTTTGGGGACAGGGCCTCTAAGGGCTTCACCTTC

clone size: NA
D gene: NA
V gene: TRBV6-1
J gene: TRBJ1-1
CDR3 protein: CASSEDPPGGYTEAFF
CDR3 DNA: TGTGCCAGCAGTGAAGATCCCCCGGGGGGGTACACTGAAGCTTTCTTT

clone size: NA
D gene: NA
V gene: TRBV20-1
J gene: TRBJ1-1
CDR3 protein: CSASRDIAFF
CDR3 DNA: TGCAGTGCTTCCCGGGATATTGCTTTCTTT

clone size: few
D gene: NA
V gene: TRBV12-3/TRBV12-4
J gene: TRBJ2-2
CDR3 protein: CASSLVVGRNTGELFF
CDR3 DNA: TGTGCCAGCAGTTTAGTCGTCGGACGGAACACCGGGGAGCTGTTTTTT

clone size: few
D gene: NA
V gene: TRBV30
J gene: TRBJ1-1
CDR3 protein: CAWSVLTIGDTEAFF
CDR3 DNA: TGTGCCTGGAGTGTACTTACTATTGGGGACACTGAAGCTTTCTTT

clone size: few
D gene: TRBD1
V gene: TRBV5-1
J gene: TRBJ2-5
CDR3 protein: CASSPGTVQETQYF
CDR3 DNA: TGCGCCAGCAGCCCAGGGACAGTACAAGAGACCCAGTACTTC

clone size: NA
D gene: TRBD1
V gene: TRBV2
J gene: TRBJ2-6
CDR3 protein: CARQGGAGANVLTF
CDR3 DNA: TGTGCCAGACAGGGGGGTGCTGGGGCCAACGTCCTGACTTTC